This paragraph covers one T cell receptor beta chain sequence. Its target is unknown. Trimming pared 3 bases from V and 5 bases from J, leaving 5 bases between. The CDR3 runs 11 residues. The data were obtained in a study of T-cell memory formation after mild COVID-19. Study conclusions and caveats: Cross-reactive memory appears to have joined, as suggested by some responding clones showing up in pre-infection memory. The SARS-CoV-2 specificity of second-wave clones reaching peak at day 37 remained unverified. Day 15 to 85 contractors were CD4/CD8 balanced; later expanders leaned CD4+. CM and EM subsets held most contracting CD4+ clones; EMRA held CD8+ ones.

TCRdb passed the 5' RACE reads through MiXCR, listing each CDR3 protein once. The sample lists 410,000 or so distinct CDR3 sequences; around a quarter were seen once. The receptor's source is an adult woman who had mild COVID-19 (a few samples of this study predate the infection). Cell type and time point are not known. Sequenced input: PBMCs or a T cell subset sorted from them (not recorded which). The V call is TRBV12-3 or TRBV12-4, the J call TRBJ2-7, with D hard to call. The CDR3 DNA follows: TGTGCCAGCAGTTTCGGACACGAGCAGTACTTC. It is translated as CASSFGHEQYF.